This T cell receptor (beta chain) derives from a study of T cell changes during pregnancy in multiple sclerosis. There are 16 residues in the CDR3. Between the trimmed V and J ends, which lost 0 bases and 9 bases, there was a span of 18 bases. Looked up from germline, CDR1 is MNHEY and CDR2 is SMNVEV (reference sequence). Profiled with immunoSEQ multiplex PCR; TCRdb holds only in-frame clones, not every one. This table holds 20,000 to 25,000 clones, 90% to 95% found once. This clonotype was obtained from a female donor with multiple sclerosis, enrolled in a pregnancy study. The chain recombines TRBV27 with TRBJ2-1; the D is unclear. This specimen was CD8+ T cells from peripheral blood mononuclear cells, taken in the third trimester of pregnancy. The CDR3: CASSLSYSPDFGEQFF. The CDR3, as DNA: TGTGCCAGCAGTTTATCGTATAGCCCCGACTTCGGTGAGCAGTTCTTC.